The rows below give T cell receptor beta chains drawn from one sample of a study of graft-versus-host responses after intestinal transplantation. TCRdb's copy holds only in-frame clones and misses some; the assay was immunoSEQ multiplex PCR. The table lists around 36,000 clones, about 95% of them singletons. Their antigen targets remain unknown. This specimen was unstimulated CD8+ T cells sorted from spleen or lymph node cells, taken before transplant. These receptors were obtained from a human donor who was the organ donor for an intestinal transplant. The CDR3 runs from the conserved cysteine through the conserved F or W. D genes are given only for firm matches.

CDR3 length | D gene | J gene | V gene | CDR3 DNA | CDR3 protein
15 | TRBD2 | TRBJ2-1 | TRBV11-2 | TGTGCCAGCAGCTTAGGGGTAGCGGGGGGGCATGGGCAGTTCTTC | CASSLGVAGGHGQFF
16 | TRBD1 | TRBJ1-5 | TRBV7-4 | TGTGCCAGCAGCACGGACAGGGAGTGGGGCAATCAGCCCCAGCATTTT | CASSTDREWGNQPQHF
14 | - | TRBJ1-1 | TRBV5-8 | TGTGCCAGCAGCTTGTGGTTAGGGGGCACTGAAGCTTTCTTT | CASSLWLGGTEAFF
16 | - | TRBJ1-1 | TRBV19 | TGTGCCAGTAGTATAAGCGCAGAAACCTATACCACTGAAGCTTTCTTT | CASSISAETYTTEAFF
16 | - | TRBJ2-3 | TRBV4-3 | TGCGCCAGCAGCCAAGACCCGGGCGCGCACACAGATACGCAGTATTTT | CASSQDPGAHTDTQYF
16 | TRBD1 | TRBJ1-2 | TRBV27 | TGTGCCAGCAGTTTGATGCCCGGACAGGGCAACTATGGCTACACCTTC | CASSLMPGQGNYGYTF
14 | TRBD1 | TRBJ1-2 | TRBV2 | TGTGCCAGCGTGGGGACAGGGGCCCTCTATGGCTACACCTTC | CASVGTGALYGYTF
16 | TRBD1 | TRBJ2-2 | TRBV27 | TGTGCCAGCAATCTAACAGGACAGGGGAACACCGGGGAGCTGTTTTTT | CASNLTGQGNTGELFF
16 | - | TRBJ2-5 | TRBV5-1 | TGCGCCAGCAGCCCTTTGTTGTGGGGATTCCAAGAGACCCAGTACTTC | CASSPLLWGFQETQYF
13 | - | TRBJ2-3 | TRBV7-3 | TGTGCCAGCAGCTCCCGGCCTACAGATACGCAGTATTTT | CASSSRPTDTQYF
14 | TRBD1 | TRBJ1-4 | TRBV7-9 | TGTGCCAGCAGCTTACGACAGGGAAATGAAAAACTGTTTTTT | CASSLRQGNEKLFF